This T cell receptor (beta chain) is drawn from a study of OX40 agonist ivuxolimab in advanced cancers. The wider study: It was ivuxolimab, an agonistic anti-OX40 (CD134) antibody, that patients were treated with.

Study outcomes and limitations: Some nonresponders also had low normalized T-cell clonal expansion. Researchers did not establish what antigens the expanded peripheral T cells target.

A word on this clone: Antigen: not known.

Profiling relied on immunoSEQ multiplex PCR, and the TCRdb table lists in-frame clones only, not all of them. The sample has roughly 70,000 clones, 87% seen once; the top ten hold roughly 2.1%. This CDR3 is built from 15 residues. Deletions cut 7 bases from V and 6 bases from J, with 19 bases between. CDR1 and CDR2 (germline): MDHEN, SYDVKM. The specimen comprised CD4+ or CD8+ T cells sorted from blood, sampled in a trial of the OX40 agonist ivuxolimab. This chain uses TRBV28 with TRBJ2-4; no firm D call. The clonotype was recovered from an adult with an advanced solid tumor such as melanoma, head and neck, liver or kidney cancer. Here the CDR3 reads CASTPRRQLTNIQYF. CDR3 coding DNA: TGTGCCAGCACCCCCCGAAGACAACTTACAAACATTCAGTACTTC.